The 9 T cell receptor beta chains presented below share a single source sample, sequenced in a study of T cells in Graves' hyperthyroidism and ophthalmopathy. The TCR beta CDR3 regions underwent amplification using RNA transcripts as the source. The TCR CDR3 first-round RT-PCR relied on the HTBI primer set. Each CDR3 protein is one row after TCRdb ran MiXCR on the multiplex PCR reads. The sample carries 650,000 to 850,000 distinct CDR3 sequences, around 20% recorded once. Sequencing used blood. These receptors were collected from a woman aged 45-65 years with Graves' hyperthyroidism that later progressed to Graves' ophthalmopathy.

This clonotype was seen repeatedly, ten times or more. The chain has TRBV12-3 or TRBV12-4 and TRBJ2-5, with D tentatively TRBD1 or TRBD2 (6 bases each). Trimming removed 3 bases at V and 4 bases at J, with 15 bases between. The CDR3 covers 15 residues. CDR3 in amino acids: CASSLREQGPETQYF. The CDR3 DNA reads TGTGCCAGCAGTTTGCGGGAACAGGGCCCAGAGACCCAGTACTTC.

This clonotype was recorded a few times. CDR3 coding DNA: TGCAGTGCTAGTTATTCTCAGTTCTCCTACGAGCAGTACTTC. Translated, it gives CSASYSQFSYEQYF. This chain uses TRBV20-1 with TRBJ2-7; D is undetermined. V shed 3 bases and J shed 0 bases, with 12 bases lying between them. Germline CDR1 is DFQATT and CDR2 is SNEGSKA (reference sequence). The CDR3 consists of 14 residues.

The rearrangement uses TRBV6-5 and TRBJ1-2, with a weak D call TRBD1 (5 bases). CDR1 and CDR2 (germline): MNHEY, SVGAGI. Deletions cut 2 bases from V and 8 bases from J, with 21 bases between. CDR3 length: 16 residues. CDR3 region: CASSYDEGFGGSGYTF. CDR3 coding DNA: TGTGCCAGCAGTTACGATGAGGGTTTCGGGGGGTCCGGCTACACCTTC.

In DNA, the CDR3 is TGCAGTGCAGTCGGGGGGTATAGCAATCAGCCCCAGCATTTT. It is translated as CSAVGGYSNQPQHF. The chain recombines TRBV20-1 with TRBJ1-5; possibly TRBD1 for D (5 bases). This CDR3 spans 14 amino acids. Trimming stripped 6 bases from V and 0 bases from J, with 12 bases between. Germline V gene sequence: CDR1 DFQATT, CDR2 SNEGSKA (reference sequence).

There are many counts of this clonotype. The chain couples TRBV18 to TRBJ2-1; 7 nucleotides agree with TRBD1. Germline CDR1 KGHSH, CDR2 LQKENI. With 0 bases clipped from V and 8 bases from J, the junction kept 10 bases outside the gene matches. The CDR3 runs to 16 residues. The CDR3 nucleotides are TGTGCCAGCTCACCACCGAAAGGGGGCCTCGGGGATGAGCAGTTCTTC. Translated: CASSPPKGGLGDEQFF.

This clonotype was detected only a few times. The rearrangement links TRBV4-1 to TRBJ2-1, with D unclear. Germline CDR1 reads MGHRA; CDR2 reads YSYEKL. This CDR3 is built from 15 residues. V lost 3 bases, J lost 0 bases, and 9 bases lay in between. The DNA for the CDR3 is TGCGCCAGCAGCCAGGACGGAACCTCCTACAATGAGCAGTTCTTC. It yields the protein CASSQDGTSYNEQFF.

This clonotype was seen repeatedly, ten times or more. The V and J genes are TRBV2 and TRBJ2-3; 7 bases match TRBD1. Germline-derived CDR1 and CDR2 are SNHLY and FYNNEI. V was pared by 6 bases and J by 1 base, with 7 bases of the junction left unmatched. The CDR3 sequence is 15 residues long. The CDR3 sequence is CASRSGQGGTDTQYF. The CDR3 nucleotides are TGTGCCAGCAGGTCGGGTCAGGGGGGCACAGATACGCAGTATTTT. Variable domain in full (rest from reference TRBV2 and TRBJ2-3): EPEVTQTPSHQVTQMGQEVILRCVPISNHLYFYWYRQILGQKVEFLVSFYNNEISEKSEIFDDQFSVERPDGSNFTLKIRSTKLEDSAMYFCASRSGQGGTDTQYFGPGTRLTVL.

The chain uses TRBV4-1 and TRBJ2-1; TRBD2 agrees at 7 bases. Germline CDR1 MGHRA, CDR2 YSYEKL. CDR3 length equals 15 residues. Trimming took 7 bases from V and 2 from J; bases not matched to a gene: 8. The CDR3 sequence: CASTSSGETYNEQFF. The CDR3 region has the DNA TGCGCCAGCACATCGAGCGGGGAGACCTACAATGAGCAGTTCTTC.

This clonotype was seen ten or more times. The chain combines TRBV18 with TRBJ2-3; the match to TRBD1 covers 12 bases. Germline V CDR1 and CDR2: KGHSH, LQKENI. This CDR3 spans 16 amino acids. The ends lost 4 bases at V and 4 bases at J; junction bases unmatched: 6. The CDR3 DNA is TGTGCCAGCTCACAATCCGGGACAGGGGGCCCAGATACGCAGTATTTT. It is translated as CASSQSGTGGPDTQYF.